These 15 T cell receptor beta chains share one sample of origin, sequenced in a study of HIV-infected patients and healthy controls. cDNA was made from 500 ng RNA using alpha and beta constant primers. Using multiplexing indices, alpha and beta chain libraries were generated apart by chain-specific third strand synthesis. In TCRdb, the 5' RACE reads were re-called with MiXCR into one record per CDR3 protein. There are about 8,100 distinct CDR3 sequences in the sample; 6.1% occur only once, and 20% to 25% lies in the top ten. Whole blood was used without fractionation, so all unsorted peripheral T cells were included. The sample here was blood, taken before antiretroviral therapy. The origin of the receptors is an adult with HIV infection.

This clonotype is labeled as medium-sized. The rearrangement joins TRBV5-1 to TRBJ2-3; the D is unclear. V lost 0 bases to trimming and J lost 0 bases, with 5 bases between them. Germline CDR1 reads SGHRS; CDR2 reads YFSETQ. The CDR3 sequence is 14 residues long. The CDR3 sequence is CASSLEVSTDTQYF. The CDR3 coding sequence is TGCGCCAGCAGCTTGGAGGTCAGCACAGATACGCAGTATTTT.

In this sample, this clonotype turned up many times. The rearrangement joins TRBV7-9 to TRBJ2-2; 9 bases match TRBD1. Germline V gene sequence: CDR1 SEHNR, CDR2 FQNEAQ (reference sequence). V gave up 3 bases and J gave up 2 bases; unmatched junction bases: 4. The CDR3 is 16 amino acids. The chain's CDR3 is CASSLFTGGNTGELFF. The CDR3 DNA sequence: TGTGCCAGCAGCTTGTTTACAGGGGGCAACACCGGGGAGCTGTTTTTT.

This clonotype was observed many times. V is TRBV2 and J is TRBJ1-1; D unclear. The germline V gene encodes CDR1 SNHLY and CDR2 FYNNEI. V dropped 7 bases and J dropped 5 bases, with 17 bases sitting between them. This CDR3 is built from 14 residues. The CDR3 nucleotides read TGTGCCAGCAAAGCAGGACGGGGTTATACTGAAGCTTTCTTT. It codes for CASKAGRGYTEAFF.

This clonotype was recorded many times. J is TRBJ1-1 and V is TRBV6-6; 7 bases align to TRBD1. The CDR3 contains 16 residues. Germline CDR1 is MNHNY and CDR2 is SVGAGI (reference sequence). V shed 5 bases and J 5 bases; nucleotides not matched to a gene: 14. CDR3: CASSRSHRQGWTEAFF. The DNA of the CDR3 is TGTGCCAGCAGTCGAAGCCACCGACAGGGATGGACTGAAGCTTTCTTT.

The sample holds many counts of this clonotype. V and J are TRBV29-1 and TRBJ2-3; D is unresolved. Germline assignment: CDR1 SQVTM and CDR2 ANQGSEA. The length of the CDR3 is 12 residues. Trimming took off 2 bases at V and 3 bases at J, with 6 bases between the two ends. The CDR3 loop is CSVESRTDTQYF. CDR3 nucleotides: TGCAGCGTTGAAAGTAGGACAGATACGCAGTATTTT.

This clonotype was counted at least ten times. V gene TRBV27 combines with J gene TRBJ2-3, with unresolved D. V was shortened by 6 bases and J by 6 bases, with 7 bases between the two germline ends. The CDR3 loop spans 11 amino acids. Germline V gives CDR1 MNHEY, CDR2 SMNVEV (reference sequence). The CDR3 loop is CASRAGDTQYF. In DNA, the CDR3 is TGTGCCAGCAGAGCTGGGGATACGCAGTATTTT.

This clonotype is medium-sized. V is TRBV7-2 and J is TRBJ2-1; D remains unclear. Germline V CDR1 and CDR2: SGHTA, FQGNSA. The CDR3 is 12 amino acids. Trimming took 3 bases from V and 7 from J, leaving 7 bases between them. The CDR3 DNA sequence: TGTGCCAGCAGCTTTAGGGTAAATGAGCAGTTCTTC. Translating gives CASSFRVNEQFF.

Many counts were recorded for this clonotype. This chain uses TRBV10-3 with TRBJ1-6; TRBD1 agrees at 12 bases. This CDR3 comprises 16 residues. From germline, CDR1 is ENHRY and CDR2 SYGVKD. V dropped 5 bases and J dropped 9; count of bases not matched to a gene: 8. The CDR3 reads CAISNTGTGGLSPLHF. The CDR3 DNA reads TGTGCCATCAGTAATACTGGGACAGGGGGCCTTTCACCCCTCCACTTT.

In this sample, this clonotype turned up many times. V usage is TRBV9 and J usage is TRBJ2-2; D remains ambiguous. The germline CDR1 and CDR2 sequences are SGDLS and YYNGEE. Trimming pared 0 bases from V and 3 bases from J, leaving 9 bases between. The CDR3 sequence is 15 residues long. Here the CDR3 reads CASSVGLVDTGELFF. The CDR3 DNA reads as TGTGCCAGCAGCGTAGGATTGGTGGACACCGGGGAGCTGTTTTTT. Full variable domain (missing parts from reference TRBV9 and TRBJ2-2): DSGVTQTPKHLITATGQRVTLRCSPRSGDLSVYWYQQSLDQGLQFLIQYYNGEERAKGNILERFSAQQFPDLHSELNLSSLELGDSALYFCASSVGLVDTGELFFGEGSRLTVL.

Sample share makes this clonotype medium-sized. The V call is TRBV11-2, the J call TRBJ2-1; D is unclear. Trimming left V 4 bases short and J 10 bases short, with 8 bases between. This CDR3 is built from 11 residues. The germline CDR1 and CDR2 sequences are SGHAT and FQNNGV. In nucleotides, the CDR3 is TGTGCCAGCAGCTCAATAGGGGAGCAGTTCTTC. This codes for CASSSIGEQFF.

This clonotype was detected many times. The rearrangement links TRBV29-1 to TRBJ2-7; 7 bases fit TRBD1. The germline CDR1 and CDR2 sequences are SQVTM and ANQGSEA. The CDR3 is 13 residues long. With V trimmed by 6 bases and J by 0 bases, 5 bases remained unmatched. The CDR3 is CSVVDRDSYEQYF. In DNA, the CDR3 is TGCAGCGTCGTCGACAGGGACTCCTACGAGCAGTACTTC.

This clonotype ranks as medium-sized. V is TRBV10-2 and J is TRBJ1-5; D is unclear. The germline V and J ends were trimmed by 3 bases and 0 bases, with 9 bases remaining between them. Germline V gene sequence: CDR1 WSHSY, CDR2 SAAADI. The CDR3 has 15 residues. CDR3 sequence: CASSDAGYSNQPQHF. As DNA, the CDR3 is TGCGCCAGCAGTGACGCAGGATATAGCAATCAGCCCCAGCATTTT.

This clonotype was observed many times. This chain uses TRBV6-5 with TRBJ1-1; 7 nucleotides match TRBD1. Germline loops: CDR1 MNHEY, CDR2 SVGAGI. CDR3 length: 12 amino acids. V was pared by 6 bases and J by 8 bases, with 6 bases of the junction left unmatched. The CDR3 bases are TGTGCCAGCAGCTACCGGGACAGCGAAGCTTTCTTT. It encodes CASSYRDSEAFF.

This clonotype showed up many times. The CDR3 reads CASSSSPGLNTGELFF. The CDR3 bases are TGTGCCAGCAGTTCATCCCCCGGGTTGAACACCGGGGAGCTGTTTTTT. The chain couples TRBV6-5 to TRBJ2-2, with D unresolved. CDR3 length equals 16 residues. Trimming cost V 4 bases and J 1 base, with 13 bases left between them. CDR1 and CDR2 (germline): MNHEY, SVGAGI.

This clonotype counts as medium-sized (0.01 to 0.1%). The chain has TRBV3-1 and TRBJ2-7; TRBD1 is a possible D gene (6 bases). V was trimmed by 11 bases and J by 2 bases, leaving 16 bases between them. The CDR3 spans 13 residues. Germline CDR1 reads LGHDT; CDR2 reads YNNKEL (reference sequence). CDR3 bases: TGTGCCTTATCTGAAACAGGGACCTACGAGCAGTACGTC. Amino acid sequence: CALSETGTYEQYV.